Below, 25 T cell receptor beta chains from the same sample are listed, as sequenced in a study of blood T cell repertoires in COVID-19. Some clones are missing from TCRdb's copy, which holds only in-frame ones; the method was immunoSEQ multiplex PCR. The sample contains around 200,000 clones, 75% to 85% of which appear only once. The specimen sequenced was PBMCs or T cells enriched from blood (not recorded which). Receptor source: a woman in her thirties or forties with acute COVID-19.

For this clone: Mismatch with germline at one junction end may stem from a read error. The V gene is TRBV5-1, the J gene TRBJ2-5; weak D call: TRBD2 (6 bases). The CDR3 is 16 amino acids. Germline V gene lookup returns CDR1 SGHRS and CDR2 YFSETQ. DNA of the CDR3: TGCGCCAGCAGCTTGGCCTCTGCTAGCGTCCAAGAGACTCAGTACTTC. Encoded protein: CASSLASASVQETQYF. The full variable domain, with the rest looked up from reference TRBV5-1 and TRBJ2-5, is KAGVTQTPRYLIKTRGQQVTLSCSPISGHRSVSWYQQTPGQGLQFLFEYFSETQRNKGNFPGRFSGRQFSNSRSEMNVSTLELGDSALYLCASSLASASVQETQYFGPGTRLLVL.

The genes are TRBV27 and TRBJ1-3, with 8 bases aligning to TRBD1. Germline trimming cut 3 bases from V and 2 bases from J; bases unmatched to any gene: 3. The CDR3 consists of 15 residues. The germline V gene has CDR1 MNHEY and CDR2 SMNVEV (reference sequence). CDR3 protein: CASSFGTGPGNTIYF. CDR3 DNA sequence: TGTGCCAGCAGTTTCGGGACAGGCCCTGGAAACACCATATATTTT.

This chain connects TRBV28 to TRBJ1-5; the D is unclear. Deletions cut 4 bases from V and 4 bases from J, with 5 bases between. The CDR3 is 12 residues long. The germline gives CDR1 MDHEN, CDR2 SYDVKM. The CDR3 DNA sequence: TGTGCCAGCAGTTCCACTAATCAGCCCCAGCATTTT. Protein product: CASSSTNQPQHF.

The chain has TRBV2 and TRBJ2-7; D unresolved. In germline, CDR1 is SNHLY, CDR2 FYNNEI. Trimming removed 3 bases at V and 7 bases at J, with 7 bases between. The CDR3 is 11 amino acids. The CDR3 loop reads CASSERNEQYF. CDR3 DNA sequence: TGTGCCAGCAGTGAGCGGAATGAGCAGTACTTC.

V usage is TRBV4-1 and J usage is TRBJ1-2, with 7 positions matching TRBD1. Germline-derived CDR1 and CDR2 are MGHRA and YSYEKL. Unmatched junction bases numbered 6, after V lost 4 bases and J lost 4 bases. The CDR3 is 14 residues long. The CDR3 region is CASSPQGEGYGYTF. The CDR3 DNA reads as TGCGCCAGCAGCCCTCAGGGGGAAGGCTATGGCTACACCTTC.

The chain carries TRBV5-4 and TRBJ2-1; a possible D gene is TRBD2 (6 bases). The CDR3 spans 14 residues. The germline V and J ends were trimmed by 2 bases and 6 bases, with 12 bases remaining between them. Germline CDR1 is SGHNT and CDR2 is YYREEE (reference sequence). The CDR3 region has the DNA TGTGCCAGCAGCTTCCGGGACTCACGCAATGAGCAGTTCTTC. This sequence encodes CASSFRDSRNEQFF. Filled out from reference TRBV5-4 and TRBJ2-1, the complete variable domain reads ETGVTQSPTHLIKTRGQQVTLRCSSQSGHNTVSWYQQALGQGPQFIFQYYREEENGRGNFPPRFSGLQFPNYSSELNVNALELDDSALYLCASSFRDSRNEQFFGPGTRLTVL.

Written as DNA, the CDR3 is TGTGCCAGCAGTTTATCGGGGGCGGTAGCCAAAAACATTCAGTACTTC. It specifies CASSLSGAVAKNIQYF. The chain has TRBV27 and TRBJ2-4; possibly TRBD1 for D (6 bases). V was trimmed by 0 bases and J by 0 bases, leaving 9 bases between them. Germline CDR1 reads MNHEY; CDR2 reads SMNVEV (reference sequence). The CDR3 runs to 16 residues.

The V and J genes are TRBV6-5 and TRBJ1-2; D remains unclear. V was cut by 10 bases and J by 6 bases, with 12 bases left in between. This CDR3 is 11 amino acids long. Germline CDR1 is MNHEY and CDR2 is SVGAGI. The CDR3 loop reads CAIYGGNGYTF. CDR3 nucleotide sequence: TGTGCCATATACGGCGGGAATGGCTACACCTTC.

This chain uses TRBV7-2 with TRBJ1-1; the D gene is possibly TRBD1 (5 bases). Germline-derived CDR1 and CDR2 are SGHTA and FQGNSA. The CDR3 is made up of 15 amino acids. With 3 bases removed from V and 0 bases from J, the gap between germline ends came to 11 bases. CDR3 nucleotide sequence: TGTGCCAGCAGCTTCTTAGGGGCCCTGAACACTGAAGCTTTCTTT. Translated: CASSFLGALNTEAFF.

The chain carries TRBV24-1 and TRBJ2-7, with 9 bases matching TRBD1. V gave up 4 bases and J gave up 5 bases; unmatched junction bases: 8. Looked up from germline, CDR1 is KGHDR and CDR2 is SFDVKD. There are 15 residues in the CDR3. This CDR3 is CATSDPGQGSNEQYF. In DNA, the CDR3 is TGTGCCACCAGTGACCCGGGACAGGGCTCTAACGAGCAGTACTTC.

This clone was seen just once. The chain recombines TRBV6-2 or TRBV6-3 with TRBJ2-2; 11 bases map to TRBD2. The CDR3 is 17 residues long. CDR1 and CDR2 from the germline V gene are MNHEY and SVGEGT. Germline trimming cut 4 bases from V and 3 bases from J; bases unmatched to any gene: 7. CDR3 loop: CASSFLAGGPDTGELFF. CDR3 DNA: TGTGCCAGCAGTTTCTTAGCGGGAGGGCCGGACACCGGGGAGCTGTTTTTT.

The chain joins TRBV5-1 to TRBJ2-7, with 9 bases fitting TRBD1. J gave up 3 bases and V 4 bases, and 8 bases lay outside the gene matches. CDR3 length equals 15 residues. Germline CDR1 and CDR2: SGHRS and YFSETQ. CDR3 residues: CASSVAPGQGYEQYF. For the CDR3, the DNA is TGCGCCAGCAGCGTCGCCCCGGGACAGGGCTACGAGCAGTACTTC.

The genes are TRBV11-2 and TRBJ1-4; D is perhaps TRBD1 (5 bases). The CDR3 sequence is 14 residues long. V lost 0 bases, J lost 5 bases, and 7 bases lay in between. The V gene's germline CDR1 is SGHAT and CDR2 FQNNGV. The CDR3 DNA is TGTGCCAGCAGCTTAGACAGGGTGAATGAAAAACTGTTTTTT. Translation gives CASSLDRVNEKLFF.

The chain recombines TRBV6-1 with TRBJ2-1, with 7 nucleotides matching TRBD2. This CDR3 is built from 20 residues. Losses at the gene ends were 4 bases for V and 2 bases for J; bases not matched to a gene: 20. The V gene's germline CDR1 is MNHNS and CDR2 SASEGT. CDR3: CASSVAGEPGLRPAYNEQFF. The DNA of the CDR3 is TGTGCCAGCAGTGTGGCCGGCGAACCGGGACTACGTCCTGCCTACAATGAGCAGTTCTTC.

This chain links TRBV7-6 with TRBJ1-1, with D possibly being TRBD1 (6 bases). Deletions cut 2 bases from V and 5 bases from J, with 15 bases between. This CDR3 region has 15 residues. Germline assignment: CDR1 SGHVS and CDR2 FNYEAQ. The CDR3 here is CASSLRQARGTEAFF. The CDR3 nucleotides read TGTGCCAGCAGCTTAAGACAGGCCAGAGGAACTGAAGCTTTCTTT.

The rearrangement links TRBV28 to TRBJ1-2, with a possible D match to TRBD1 (6 bases). The V end lost 8 bases, the J end lost 2 bases, and 15 bases lay between the germline ends. CDR1 and CDR2 from the germline V gene are MDHEN and SYDVKM. CDR3 length: 14 residues. The chain's CDR3 is CASRSGGSNYGYTF. The DNA of the CDR3 is TGTGCCAGCCGATCGGGGGGCAGCAACTATGGCTACACCTTC.

J is TRBJ1-2 and V is TRBV11-2; D may be TRBD1 (5 bases). V lost 5 bases to trimming and J lost 8 bases, with 27 bases between them. Germline loops: CDR1 SGHAT, CDR2 FQNNGV. The CDR3 length is 17 residues. The CDR3 sequence is CASSPPRFEGGRGGYTF. In DNA form, the CDR3 reads TGTGCCAGCAGCCCGCCCCGGTTTGAGGGAGGAAGGGGCGGCTACACCTTC.

The rearrangement joins TRBV30 to TRBJ1-1, with 7 positions matching TRBD1. The CDR3 length is 14 residues. The trim removed 5 bases at V and 1 base at J, leaving 7 bases unmatched. Germline-derived CDR1 and CDR2 are GTSNPN and SVGIG (reference sequence). The CDR3 region has the DNA TGTGCCTGGCAGAAGGGGGCCTCGAACACTGAAGCTTTCTTT. The encoded protein is CAWQKGASNTEAFF.

In regard to this clone: Other DNA sequences in the same sample also yield this CDR3. The chain employs TRBV11-2 and TRBJ1-1; unclear D gene. V was pared by 6 bases and J by 0 bases, with 8 bases between. Germline assignment: CDR1 SGHAT and CDR2 FQNNGV. This CDR3 is built from 13 residues. The CDR3 nucleotides read TGTGCCAGCAGTCTAAGTATGAACACTGAAGCTTTCTTT. It translates to CASSLSMNTEAFF.

V usage is TRBV10-3 and J usage is TRBJ1-2, with a possible D match to TRBD1 (6 bases). Trimming left V 10 bases short and J 3 bases short, with 12 bases between. In germline, CDR1 is ENHRY, CDR2 SYGVKD. The CDR3 consists of 12 residues. This CDR3 reads CATREGDYGYTF. The CDR3 nucleotides read TGTGCCACCCGCGAGGGGGACTATGGCTACACCTTC.

V is TRBV6-5 and J is TRBJ2-2, with no clear D. CDR1 is MNHEY, CDR2 SVGAGI, per germline. The CDR3 extends over 13 amino acids. V lost 0 bases, J lost 4 bases, and 3 bases lay in between. CDR3 bases: TGTGCCAGCAGTTACTCCGGCACCGGGGAGCTGTTTTTT. It yields the protein CASSYSGTGELFF.

V and J are TRBV19 and TRBJ2-1; weak D call: TRBD2 (6 bases). This CDR3 is 14 amino acids long. Between the trimmed V and J ends, which lost 7 bases and 7 bases, there was a span of 17 bases. The germline V gene has CDR1 LNHDA and CDR2 SQIVND (reference sequence). CDR3 DNA sequence: TGTGCCAGTACCCAGGGACTTTCGGGGAATGAGCAGTTCTTC. It yields the protein CASTQGLSGNEQFF.

This clone appeared a few times. This chain connects TRBV3-1 (or the pseudogene TRBV3-2) to TRBJ1-4; 7 bases fit TRBD1. This CDR3 is 15 amino acids long. V lost 6 bases to trimming and J lost 4 bases; unmatched junction nucleotides: 8. Germline V gives CDR1 LGHDT, CDR2 YNNKEL (reference sequence). The CDR3 sequence is CASRNSGGHNEKLFF. CDR3 nucleotide sequence: TGTGCCAGCAGAAACTCAGGGGGGCATAATGAAAAACTGTTTTTT.

The chain has TRBV13 and TRBJ2-7, with TRBD1 matching over 7 bases. With 2 bases clipped from V and 1 base from J, the junction kept 5 bases outside the gene matches. Germline-derived CDR1 and CDR2 are PRHDT and FYEKMQ (reference sequence). The CDR3 has 15 amino acids. This chain's CDR3 is CASSLRAGGSYEQYF. Here the CDR3 DNA reads TGTGCCAGCAGCTTACGGGCAGGGGGATCCTACGAGCAGTACTTC. The full variable domain, its missing parts supplied by reference TRBV13 and TRBJ2-7, is AAGVIQSPRHLIKEKRETATLKCYPIPRHDTVYWYQQGPGQDPQFLISFYEKMQSDKGSIPDRFSAQQFSDYHSELNMSSLELGDSALYFCASSLRAGGSYEQYFGPGTRLTVT.

The V and J genes are TRBV18 and TRBJ2-1, with unresolved D. The CDR3 extends over 15 amino acids. V lost 0 bases to trimming and J lost 3 bases, with 9 bases between them. Germline CDR1 is KGHSH and CDR2 is LQKENI. This chain's CDR3 is CASSPPLAVYNEQFF. CDR3 in DNA: TGTGCCAGCTCACCACCTTTGGCAGTCTACAATGAGCAGTTCTTC.